The T cell receptor beta chain described here comes from a study of T cells after yellow fever vaccination. This CDR3 region has 15 residues. V shed 4 bases, J shed 6 bases, and the junction held 6 bases outside the gene matches. On this clonotype: Antigen specificity is unknown.

Study observations and caveats: Post-booster samples contained most primary-vaccination clones (approximately 96% CD4, roughly 88% CD8). Repertoires obtained by FACS sorting could include abundant clonotypes that entered as contaminants from the bulk population. The secondary response peaked faster, at day 5 versus 15, but was weaker.

TCR cDNA was made by 5'RACE template switching, adding a universal primer site and UMIs. TCRdb reprocessed the 5' RACE reads with MiXCR, giving one entry per CDR3 protein. The sample lists under 700,000 distinct CDR3 sequences, about 15% occurring once. The source is a young man who received the YFV17D yellow fever vaccine. This chain connects TRBV12-3 or TRBV12-4 to TRBJ1-2, with 12 bases matching TRBD1. The sequencing used PBMCs, collected less than 6 days after the first yellow fever vaccination. The CDR3 nucleotides are TGTGCCAGCAGTTCTTCCGGGACAGGGGGCGATGGCTACACCTTC. It yields the protein CASSSSGTGGDGYTF.